A selection of T cell receptor beta chains follows, all from one sample in a study of blood T cells in healthy people across ages. In TCRdb, the 5' RACE reads were re-called with MiXCR into one record per CDR3 protein. This sample has around 900,000 distinct CDR3 sequences; more than 25% occur once, and the top ten carry roughly 17%. Sequencing was done on a sample of blood. All receptors derive from an elderly woman in good health. Each CDR3 is given with its conserved first and last residue. Each record gives: clone size, D gene, J gene, V gene, CDR3 protein, CDR3 DNA. The D gene is left open where the match is weak. Size tells how often a clone was seen (once, few, many) or the class of an expanded clone, and some rows leave it out.

clone size: many; D gene: TRBD1; J gene: TRBJ2-5; V gene: TRBV12-3/TRBV12-4; CDR3 protein: CASSQLDRGGQETQYF; CDR3 DNA: TGTGCCAGCAGTCAGCTGGACAGGGGGGGCCAAGAGACCCAGTACTTC
clone size: once; D gene: NA; J gene: TRBJ1-6; V gene: TRBV5-8; CDR3 protein: CASRLVSGSPLHF; CDR3 DNA: TGTGCCAGCAGACTAGTGTCGGGCTCACCCCTCCACTTT
clone size: many; D gene: TRBD2; J gene: TRBJ2-7; V gene: TRBV6-1; CDR3 protein: CASSGLRAGASYEQYF; CDR3 DNA: TGTGCCAGCAGTGGACTTCGAGCGGGGGCCTCTTACGAGCAGTACTTC
clone size: NA; D gene: NA; J gene: TRBJ1-4; V gene: TRBV14; CDR3 protein: CASSPGTRELFF; CDR3 DNA: TGTGCCAGCAGCCCGGGGACCCGGGAACTGTTTTTT
clone size: many; D gene: NA; J gene: TRBJ2-3; V gene: TRBV20-1; CDR3 protein: CSARDGRGFRPDTQYF; CDR3 DNA: TGCAGTGCTAGAGATGGAAGGGGGTTTCGCCCAGATACGCAGTATTTT
clone size: NA; D gene: NA; J gene: TRBJ1-5; V gene: TRBV10-3; CDR3 protein: CAISGDPGPQHF; CDR3 DNA: TGTGCCATCAGTGGGGACCCGGGGCCCCAGCATTTT
clone size: NA; D gene: NA; J gene: TRBJ1-4; V gene: TRBV7-2; CDR3 protein: CASSLGGSEKRFF; CDR3 DNA: TGTGCCAGCAGCTTAGGTGGTTCTGAAAAACGGTTTTTT
clone size: NA; D gene: NA; J gene: TRBJ2-3; V gene: TRBV6-5; CDR3 protein: CVSSFTRTTDTQYF; CDR3 DNA: TGTGTCAGCAGTTTTACCAGGACCACTGATACGCAGTATTTT
clone size: NA; D gene: TRBD1; J gene: TRBJ2-1; V gene: TRBV25-1; CDR3 protein: CASRTTGTGTYNEQFF; CDR3 DNA: TGTGCCAGCAGAACCACGGGGACAGGAACCTACAATGAGCAGTTCTTC
clone size: few; D gene: TRBD1; J gene: TRBJ2-5; V gene: TRBV6-1; CDR3 protein: CASRSAGGGETQYF; CDR3 DNA: TGTGCCAGCAGGTCAGCAGGGGGCGGAGAGACCCAGTACTTC
clone size: few; D gene: NA; J gene: TRBJ2-6; V gene: TRBV6-2/TRBV6-3; CDR3 protein: CASSSGGYGANVLTF; CDR3 DNA: TGTGCCAGCAGTTCCGGTGGGTACGGGGCCAACGTCCTGACTTTC
clone size: NA; D gene: NA; J gene: TRBJ1-1; V gene: TRBV9; CDR3 protein: CASSAGGYPNTEAFF; CDR3 DNA: TGTGCCAGCAGCGCCGGCGGGTACCCGAACACTGAAGCTTTCTTT
clone size: NA; D gene: NA; J gene: TRBJ2-1; V gene: TRBV5-1; CDR3 protein: CASSLEVLPSSYNEQFF; CDR3 DNA: TGCGCCAGCAGCTTGGAGGTACTACCGAGCTCCTACAATGAGCAGTTCTTC
clone size: many; D gene: TRBD1; J gene: TRBJ2-5; V gene: TRBV20-1; CDR3 protein: CSAYRQGWLTQYF; CDR3 DNA: TGCAGTGCTTACAGACAGGGCTGGCTGACCCAGTACTTC
clone size: many; D gene: NA; J gene: TRBJ2-1; V gene: TRBV18; CDR3 protein: CASSRLTLSSYNEQFF; CDR3 DNA: TGTGCCAGCTCAAGACTGACCTTGTCCTCCTACAATGAGCAGTTCTTC
clone size: many; D gene: NA; J gene: TRBJ2-3; V gene: TRBV5-1; CDR3 protein: CASSLGGGLTDTQYF; CDR3 DNA: TGCGCCAGCAGCTTGGGCGGGGGCCTCACAGATACGCAGTATTTT
clone size: many; D gene: TRBD1; J gene: TRBJ2-5; V gene: TRBV20-1; CDR3 protein: CSARGTGAETQYF; CDR3 DNA: TGCAGTGCTAGAGGGACAGGGGCAGAGACCCAGTACTTC
clone size: NA; D gene: TRBD1; J gene: TRBJ1-6; V gene: TRBV19; CDR3 protein: CASRRGTGGNSPLHF; CDR3 DNA: TGTGCCAGTAGGAGGGGCACAGGGGGCAACTCACCCCTCCACTTT
clone size: many; D gene: NA; J gene: TRBJ2-4; V gene: TRBV10-3; CDR3 protein: CAISAGTSHGEQYF; CDR3 DNA: TGTGCCATCAGCGCCGGGACCTCCCACGGAGAGCAGTACTTC
clone size: NA; D gene: NA; J gene: TRBJ1-1; V gene: TRBV12-3/TRBV12-4; CDR3 protein: CASSPDLDTEAFF; CDR3 DNA: TGTGCCAGCAGTCCCGACTTAGACACTGAAGCTTTCTTT
clone size: once; D gene: TRBD1; J gene: TRBJ1-4; V gene: TRBV29-1; CDR3 protein: CSVAWDRATQKLFF; CDR3 DNA: TGCAGCGTTGCTTGGGACAGAGCTACTCAAAAACTGTTTTTT
clone size: NA; D gene: NA; J gene: TRBJ2-1; V gene: TRBV11-2; CDR3 protein: CASSGFRGRSYNEQFF; CDR3 DNA: TGTGCCAGCAGCGGATTCAGGGGAAGGAGTTACAATGAGCAGTTCTTC